Listed below are T cell receptor beta chains from one sample, sequenced in a study of blood T cell repertoires in COVID-19. Only in-frame clones appear in the TCRdb table, and some are missing; sequencing was by immunoSEQ multiplex PCR. The sample shows 130,000 to 150,000 clones, about 91% of them seen only once. The sample taken for sequencing was peripheral blood. All receptors derive from a woman between 50 and 59 years old with acute or convalescent COVID-19. Each CDR3 is given with its conserved first and last residue. The order of the fields is V gene, D gene, clone size, J gene, CDR3 protein, CDR3 DNA. D genes are given only for firm matches. The size of a clone is reported for some rows only, either as once, few or many, or as a class for expanded clones.

v_call: TRBV9; d_call: TRBD2; clone_size: .; j_call: TRBJ2-2; cdr3_aa: CASSGVAGGQVTGELFF; cdr3_nt: TGTGCCAGCAGCGGGGTAGCGGGGGGGCAAGTCACCGGGGAGCTGTTTTTT
v_call: TRBV2; d_call: .; clone_size: .; j_call: TRBJ1-3; cdr3_aa: CASIQGTSGNTIYF; cdr3_nt: TGTGCCAGCATCCAGGGAACCTCTGGAAACACCATATATTTT
v_call: TRBV7-3; d_call: .; clone_size: few; j_call: TRBJ1-3; cdr3_aa: CASSLTGGTGNTIYF; cdr3_nt: TGTGCCAGCAGCTTAACGGGGGGGACTGGAAACACCATATATTTT
v_call: TRBV6-1; d_call: .; clone_size: .; j_call: TRBJ1-3; cdr3_aa: CASSEARTALILSGNTIYF; cdr3_nt: TGTGCCAGCAGTGAAGCGCGTACTGCCCTAATTCTCTCTGGAAACACCATATATTTT
v_call: TRBV3-1/TRBV3-2; d_call: TRBD2; clone_size: .; j_call: TRBJ2-7; cdr3_aa: CASSQTPSGISYEQYF; cdr3_nt: TGTGCCAGCAGCCAAACCCCTAGCGGGATTTCCTACGAGCAGTACTTC
v_call: TRBV5-1; d_call: .; clone_size: .; j_call: TRBJ1-2; cdr3_aa: CASSPQGNYGYTF; cdr3_nt: TGCGCCAGCAGCCCTCAGGGGAACTATGGCTACACCTTC
v_call: TRBV18; d_call: TRBD1; clone_size: .; j_call: TRBJ1-1; cdr3_aa: CASSPMQGVDSFF; cdr3_nt: TGTGCCAGCTCACCAATGCAGGGGGTGGATTCTTTCTTT
v_call: TRBV5-4; d_call: TRBD1; clone_size: .; j_call: TRBJ1-2; cdr3_aa: CASSLDRVGYTF; cdr3_nt: TGTGCCAGCAGCCTGGACAGGGTGGGCTACACCTTC
v_call: TRBV7-3; d_call: TRBD2; clone_size: .; j_call: TRBJ2-7; cdr3_aa: CASSLTGLAGVSYEQYF; cdr3_nt: TGTGCCAGCAGCTTAACGGGCCTAGCGGGAGTATCCTACGAGCAGTACTTC
v_call: TRBV11-3; d_call: TRBD2; clone_size: .; j_call: TRBJ2-7; cdr3_aa: CASSSRGGEQYF; cdr3_nt: TGTGCCAGCAGTAGCCGGGGAGGGGAGCAGTACTTC
v_call: TRBV5-6; d_call: .; clone_size: .; j_call: TRBJ1-3; cdr3_aa: CASSLRGTGNTIYF; cdr3_nt: TGTGCCAGCAGCTTGAGGGGGACAGGAAACACCATATATTTT
v_call: TRBV5-1; d_call: TRBD2; clone_size: .; j_call: TRBJ2-1; cdr3_aa: CASSARTSGRPNADNEQFF; cdr3_nt: TGCGCCAGCAGCGCCAGGACTAGCGGGAGGCCAAATGCGGACAATGAGCAGTTCTTC
v_call: TRBV29-1; d_call: TRBD1; clone_size: .; j_call: TRBJ2-2; cdr3_aa: CSVIDRVRTGELFF; cdr3_nt: TGCAGCGTGATCGACAGGGTTCGGACCGGGGAGCTGTTTTTT
v_call: TRBV7-7; d_call: .; clone_size: once; j_call: TRBJ2-3; cdr3_aa: CASSSLRSTDTQYF; cdr3_nt: TGTGCCAGCAGCTCCCTCAGATCAACAGATACGCAGTATTTT
v_call: TRBV7-9; d_call: TRBD2; clone_size: .; j_call: TRBJ2-7; cdr3_aa: CASSLNPGGRADEQYF; cdr3_nt: TGTGCCAGCAGCTTAAATCCGGGCGGGAGGGCCGACGAGCAGTACTTC
v_call: TRBV3-1/TRBV3-2; d_call: TRBD1; clone_size: .; j_call: TRBJ2-1; cdr3_aa: CASSPPGQDNEQFF; cdr3_nt: TGTGCCAGCAGCCCCCCGGGACAGGACAATGAGCAGTTCTTC
v_call: TRBV19; d_call: TRBD1; clone_size: .; j_call: TRBJ1-2; cdr3_aa: CATSGQGHYGYTF; cdr3_nt: TGTGCCACCTCGGGACAGGGGCACTATGGCTACACCTTC
v_call: TRBV28; d_call: .; clone_size: .; j_call: TRBJ1-4; cdr3_aa: CASSWGRGGAGKLFF; cdr3_nt: TGTGCCAGCAGTTGGGGTCGTGGGGGGGCCGGAAAACTGTTTTTT
v_call: TRBV3-1/TRBV3-2; d_call: TRBD1; clone_size: few; j_call: TRBJ1-1; cdr3_aa: CASSTGQVREAFF; cdr3_nt: TGTGCCAGCAGCACCGGACAGGTTCGTGAAGCTTTCTTT
v_call: TRBV27; d_call: .; clone_size: .; j_call: TRBJ2-7; cdr3_aa: CASSRPPGVDPYEQYF; cdr3_nt: TGTGCCAGCAGTCGTCCCCCAGGGGTCGATCCCTACGAGCAGTACTTC
v_call: TRBV3-1/TRBV3-2; d_call: .; clone_size: .; j_call: TRBJ1-1; cdr3_aa: CASSQGGSDTEAFF; cdr3_nt: TGTGCCAGCAGCCAGGGGGGGTCGGACACTGAAGCTTTCTTT
v_call: TRBV7-3; d_call: .; clone_size: few; j_call: TRBJ2-3; cdr3_aa: CASSNAGGLDTQYF; cdr3_nt: TGTGCCAGCAGTAATGCCGGGGGATTAGATACGCAGTATTTT
v_call: TRBV19; d_call: TRBD1; clone_size: .; j_call: TRBJ2-2; cdr3_aa: CASSVTGTGGTGELFF; cdr3_nt: TGTGCCAGTAGTGTCACCGGGACAGGGGGCACCGGGGAGCTGTTTTTT
v_call: TRBV5-4; d_call: TRBD1; clone_size: .; j_call: TRBJ1-2; cdr3_aa: CASSGGTGRYGYTF; cdr3_nt: TGTGCCAGCAGCGGCGGGACAGGGCGCTATGGCTACACCTTC
v_call: TRBV30; d_call: .; clone_size: .; j_call: TRBJ2-7; cdr3_aa: CAWSIPPAYEQYF; cdr3_nt: TGTGCCTGGAGTATCCCCCCCGCCTACGAGCAGTACTTC
v_call: TRBV5-6; d_call: .; clone_size: .; j_call: TRBJ1-5; cdr3_aa: CASSYGQNSNQPQHF; cdr3_nt: TGTGCCAGCAGCTACGGACAGAATAGCAATCAGCCCCAGCATTTT
v_call: TRBV6-5; d_call: TRBD1; clone_size: .; j_call: TRBJ1-1; cdr3_aa: CASSYSGQGGTEAFF; cdr3_nt: TGTGCCAGCAGTTACTCGGGGCAGGGGGGCACTGAAGCTTTCTTT
v_call: TRBV19; d_call: TRBD2; clone_size: once; j_call: TRBJ2-3; cdr3_aa: CASSIARASGADTQYF; cdr3_nt: TGTGCCAGTAGTATAGCGCGGGCTAGCGGGGCGGATACGCAGTATTTT
v_call: TRBV19; d_call: .; clone_size: .; j_call: TRBJ2-7; cdr3_aa: CASSIQPLGHEQYF; cdr3_nt: TGTGCCAGTAGTATACAACCATTGGGCCACGAGCAGTACTTC
v_call: TRBV2; d_call: .; clone_size: .; j_call: TRBJ2-3; cdr3_aa: CASTLESTDTQYF; cdr3_nt: TGTGCCAGCACCCTAGAAAGCACAGATACGCAGTATTTT
v_call: TRBV5-4; d_call: .; clone_size: .; j_call: TRBJ2-6; cdr3_aa: CASSLISGANVLTF; cdr3_nt: TGTGCCAGCAGCTTGATCTCCGGGGCCAACGTCCTGACTTTC
v_call: TRBV19; d_call: TRBD1; clone_size: .; j_call: TRBJ1-1; cdr3_aa: CASTRDRKMTNTEAFF; cdr3_nt: TGTGCCAGTACCCGGGACAGGAAAATGACCAACACTGAAGCTTTCTTT
v_call: TRBV7-3; d_call: .; clone_size: .; j_call: TRBJ1-1; cdr3_aa: CASSFNIGGTEAFF; cdr3_nt: TGTGCCAGCAGTTTTAATATAGGGGGAACTGAAGCTTTCTTT
v_call: TRBV6-5; d_call: TRBD2; clone_size: .; j_call: TRBJ2-7; cdr3_aa: CASSYSSRGSSYEQYF; cdr3_nt: TGTGCCAGCAGTTACTCCTCGCGGGGGTCCTCCTACGAGCAGTACTTC
v_call: TRBV7-9; d_call: .; clone_size: .; j_call: TRBJ1-2; cdr3_aa: CASSSIGSDGYTF; cdr3_nt: TGTGCCAGCAGCTCCATTGGGAGCGATGGCTACACCTTC
v_call: TRBV5-1; d_call: .; clone_size: .; j_call: TRBJ2-7; cdr3_aa: CASRLRTITYEQYF; cdr3_nt: TGCGCCAGCCGACTACGGACGATAACCTACGAGCAGTACTTC
v_call: TRBV15; d_call: TRBD1; clone_size: few; j_call: TRBJ1-5; cdr3_aa: CATSSARGLSNQPQHF; cdr3_nt: TGTGCCACCAGCAGTGCCAGGGGGCTAAGCAATCAGCCCCAGCATTTT
v_call: TRBV5-4; d_call: .; clone_size: .; j_call: TRBJ1-4; cdr3_aa: CASSLGGKYEKLFF; cdr3_nt: TGTGCCAGCAGCTTAGGGGGAAAGTACGAAAAACTGTTTTTT
v_call: TRBV7-9; d_call: .; clone_size: .; j_call: TRBJ1-1; cdr3_aa: CASSLGQAMNTEAFF; cdr3_nt: TGTGCCAGCAGCTTAGGGCAGGCCATGAACACTGAAGCTTTCTTT
v_call: TRBV20-1; d_call: .; clone_size: .; j_call: TRBJ2-7; cdr3_aa: CTLTGAYEQYF; cdr3_nt: TGCACTCTGACCGGGGCCTACGAGCAGTACTTC
v_call: TRBV5-4; d_call: .; clone_size: .; j_call: TRBJ1-2; cdr3_aa: CASSPLLGEAVDGYTF; cdr3_nt: TGTGCCAGCAGCCCTCTTTTAGGGGAGGCGGTAGATGGCTACACCTTC